Below are 20 T cell receptor beta chains sequenced from a single sample in a study of cytomegalovirus exposure and HLA in healthy donors (dated by TCRdb to 2016 to 2017). Library creation used the immunoSEQ multiplex PCR assay. A mixture of 60 forward primers for TCR Vbeta segments and 13 reverse primers for TCR Jbeta segments was used in the multiplex PCR. TCRdb took this table from immuneACCESS and kept in-frame rearrangements with V and J called. Such tables lack part of the clones; where checked against another copy, unresolved V genes explain under half of the gap, and the rest is unexplained. Recorded for this sample are roughly 130,000 clones; roughly 80% of them occurred a single time. Clones ranked in the top ten supply approximately 4% of the sample. Sequences were obtained from PBMCs. These TCRs come from a woman aged 40 to 49 in good health and CMV-seronegative.

The rearrangement links TRBV10-2 to TRBJ1-2, with TRBD1 as a possible D gene (5 bases). CDR1 is WSHSY and CDR2 is SAAADI in the germline V gene. The CDR3 consists of 17 residues. The V end was cut by 2 bases, the J end by 8 bases, with 24 bases between. The CDR3 spells CASSEHVTTGTHRGYTF. The CDR3 DNA is TGCGCCAGCAGTGAGCATGTTACTACAGGAACCCATCGAGGCTACACCTTC.

This clone was counted between two and nine times. The rearrangement links TRBV4-2 to TRBJ2-3, with D possibly being TRBD2 (6 bases). V gave up 2 bases and J gave up 0 bases, with 9 bases separating them. The CDR3 covers 15 residues. Germline V lookup: CDR1 LGHNA, CDR2 YNFKEQ. CDR3 amino acids: CASSQIAASTDTQYF. The CDR3 nucleotides are TGTGCCAGCAGCCAAATAGCGGCTAGCACAGATACGCAGTATTTT.

The chain uses TRBV7-2 and TRBJ2-3, with 8 bases aligning to TRBD2. The J segment lost 6 bases and the V segment lost 3 bases, leaving 8 bases of the junction unmatched. Germline lookup yields CDR1 SGHTA and CDR2 FQGNSA. This CDR3 contains 15 residues. DNA for the CDR3: TGTGCCAGCAGCTTCCTCGGGGGGGCCCGGGATACGCAGTATTTT. This sequence encodes CASSFLGGARDTQYF.

The chain combines TRBV4-1 with TRBJ1-4; D not certain. With 2 bases removed from V and 5 bases from J, the gap between germline ends came to 12 bases. The CDR3 length is 15 residues. Germline CDR1 is MGHRA and CDR2 is YSYEKL. The CDR3 protein is CASSQFVQPNEKLFF. The CDR3 region has the DNA TGCGCCAGCAGCCAATTTGTACAGCCAAATGAAAAACTGTTTTTT.

The chain has TRBV28 and TRBJ2-2; 9 positions match TRBD1. With V trimmed by 5 bases and J by 5 bases, 12 bases remained unmatched. This CDR3 region has 17 residues. Germline V gives CDR1 MDHEN, CDR2 SYDVKM. The CDR3 sequence: CASSATPGQGPTGELFF. The CDR3 DNA sequence: TGTGCCAGCAGTGCCACGCCGGGACAGGGACCAACCGGGGAGCTGTTTTTT.

This clone was found once. The chain recombines TRBV4-1 with TRBJ2-4; TRBD2 matches at 7 bases. The CDR3 consists of 14 residues. The germline CDR1 and CDR2 sequences are MGHRA and YSYEKL. The junction had 4 bases not matched to a gene; V was cut back by 1 base and J by 7 bases. CDR3 in amino acids: CASSQGEGANIQYF. Here the CDR3 DNA reads TGCGCCAGCAGCCAAGGGGAGGGAGCGAACATTCAGTACTTC.

This rearrangement joins TRBV19 to TRBJ1-2; 7 bases align to TRBD1. CDR1 is LNHDA and CDR2 is SQIVND in the germline V gene (reference sequence). The CDR3 is 12 amino acids. With 5 bases clipped from V and 8 bases from J, the junction kept 5 bases outside the gene matches. The chain's CDR3 is CASSPRTGGYTF. The CDR3, as DNA: TGTGCCAGTAGTCCCCGGACAGGAGGCTACACCTTC. Combining the CDR3 with reference TRBV19 and TRBJ1-2 gives the whole variable domain DGGITQSPKYLFRKEGQNVTLSCEQNLNHDAMYWYRQDPGQGLRLIYYSQIVNDFQKGDIAEGYSVSREKKESFPLTVTSAQKNPTAFYLCASSPRTGGYTFGSGTRLTVV.

The rearrangement joins TRBV27 to TRBJ2-1; D is unresolved. This CDR3 contains 13 residues. CDR1 is MNHEY and CDR2 is SMNVEV in the germline V gene (reference sequence). The germline V and J ends were trimmed by 5 bases and 7 bases, with 12 bases remaining between them. The CDR3 DNA sequence: TGTGCCAGCAGTCACAGACCGTCTAATGAGCAGTTCTTC. It codes for CASSHRPSNEQFF.

As DNA, the CDR3 is TGTGCTAGTGGCCTGACAGGGCTGGGGGGGACCCAGTACTTC. Amino acids: CASGLTGLGGTQYF. The rearrangement joins TRBV12-5 to TRBJ2-5; D is perhaps TRBD1 (7 bases). The CDR3 consists of 14 residues. In germline, CDR1 is LGHNT, CDR2 FRNRAP. V lost 6 bases to trimming and J lost 7 bases, with 18 bases between them.

The chain employs TRBV7-2 and TRBJ2-3; 8 bases are a match to TRBD1. CDR1 is SGHTA, CDR2 FQGNSA, per germline. This CDR3 contains 15 residues. J gave up 0 bases and V 6 bases, and 5 bases lay outside the gene matches. CDR3 nucleotides: TGTGCCAGCAGAGGGACAGGAGCGAGCACAGATACGCAGTATTTT. Amino acids: CASRGTGASTDTQYF.

This clone was counted a single time. The chain combines TRBV6-5 with TRBJ1-2, with 7 bases identical to TRBD1. The germline CDR1 and CDR2 sequences are MNHEY and SVGAGI. The CDR3 extends over 13 amino acids. V lost 6 bases and J lost 2; bases outside the gene matches: 3. CDR3 DNA sequence: TGTGCCAGCAGCTCGACAGGGAACTATGGCTACACCTTC. This encodes CASSSTGNYGYTF.

The chain joins TRBV4-2 to TRBJ1-1, with D maybe TRBD1 (5 bases). V lost 0 bases and J 7 bases, leaving 12 bases between the germline ends. The CDR3 extends over 14 amino acids. Germline V gene data show CDR1 as LGHNA and CDR2 as YNFKEQ. Here the CDR3 DNA reads TGTGCCAGCAGCCAAGATTGGGGGGGGAGTGAAGCTTTCTTT. It is translated as CASSQDWGGSEAFF.

This chain uses TRBV5-8 with TRBJ2-2; a weak D match, TRBD1 (5 bases). This CDR3 has 14 residues. Trimming pared 1 base from V and 6 bases from J, leaving 10 bases between. CDR1 is SGHTS and CDR2 is YDEGEE in the germline V gene. CDR3 DNA: TGTGCCAGCAGCTTGTCAGGGTCGGCCGGGGAGCTGTTTTTT. This translates into CASSLSGSAGELFF.

The genes are TRBV4-3 and TRBJ2-3; 9 nucleotides line up with TRBD1. The CDR3 contains 16 residues. V lost 4 bases to trimming and J lost 3 bases; unmatched junction nucleotides: 8. Germline V lookup: CDR1 LGHNA, CDR2 YSLEER. The CDR3 reads CASSRGDRGMTDTQYF. CDR3 nucleotide sequence: TGCGCCAGCAGCCGAGGAGACAGGGGGATGACAGATACGCAGTATTTT.

The gene calls are TRBV5-4 and TRBJ2-1; perhaps TRBD1 as D (6 bases). With 5 bases removed from V and 0 bases from J, the gap between germline ends came to 9 bases. This CDR3 contains 14 residues. Germline V gene lookup returns CDR1 SGHNT and CDR2 YYREEE (reference sequence). CDR3 bases: TGTGCCAGCAGGGACAGCAGCTCCTACAATGAGCAGTTCTTC. This gives the protein CASRDSSSYNEQFF.

The rearrangement joins TRBV5-1 to TRBJ2-3; a weak D match, TRBD1 (6 bases). Looked up from germline, CDR1 is SGHRS and CDR2 is YFSETQ. The germline V and J ends were trimmed by 8 bases and 2 bases, with 12 bases remaining between them. This CDR3 region has 13 residues. The CDR3, as DNA: TGCGCCAGTAACCGGGACACCACAGATACGCAGTATTTT. Its protein product is CASNRDTTDTQYF.

This rearrangement joins TRBV5-1 to TRBJ2-2, with a tentative D call TRBD2 (7 bases). The CDR3 runs 15 residues. Trimming took off 4 bases at V and 5 bases at J, with 15 bases between the two ends. The germline CDR1 and CDR2 sequences are SGHRS and YFSETQ. CDR3 amino acids: CASSPEGGRTGELFF. CDR3 nucleotide sequence: TGCGCCAGCAGCCCGGAGGGGGGGAGGACCGGGGAGCTGTTTTTT.

This clone showed up just once. The J gene is TRBJ1-5, the V gene TRBV2; tentative D call: TRBD1 (5 bases). The V end lost 4 bases, the J end lost 3 bases, and 13 bases lay between the germline ends. Germline assignment: CDR1 SNHLY and CDR2 FYNNEI. The CDR3 is 15 residues long. CDR3 in amino acids: CASSGRGRNNQPQHF. CDR3 nucleotide sequence: TGTGCCAGCAGTGGGAGGGGCCGCAACAATCAGCCCCAGCATTTT.

The genes are TRBV5-8 and TRBJ2-2; no clear D gene. V shed 0 bases and J shed 0 bases, with 6 bases lying between them. CDR1 SGHTS and CDR2 YDEGEE come from the germline V gene. The CDR3 has 15 residues. The chain's CDR3 is CASSLDRTNTGELFF. The CDR3 DNA follows: TGTGCCAGCAGCTTGGACAGAACGAACACCGGGGAGCTGTTTTTT.

The chain employs TRBV5-1 and TRBJ1-2; D gene ambiguous. Per germline, CDR1 SGHRS and CDR2 YFSETQ. The CDR3 length is 13 residues. V shed 1 base and J shed 2 bases, with 6 bases lying between them. The CDR3: CASSLQRNYGYTF. CDR3 nucleotides: TGCGCCAGCAGCTTGCAGCGGAACTATGGCTACACCTTC.